This TCR beta chain was captured by sequencing in a study of blood T cell repertoires in COVID-19. Here immunoSEQ multiplex PCR was the method, and the copy in TCRdb shows in-frame clones only, minus some. The profile covers approximately 71,000 clones, with around 80% appearing a single time and roughly 29% taken by the ten largest. This clone came up a few times. The CDR3 is 15 residues long. The ends were cut back, 5 bases at V and 13 bases at J, with 23 bases in the middle. Germline V gene data show CDR1 as SEHNR and CDR2 as FQNEAQ (reference sequence). Source material: peripheral blood. The origin of this receptor is a man aged 55 to 70 with active or convalescent COVID-19. This chain joins TRBV7-9 and TRBJ2-2, with no clear D. The CDR3 sequence is CASSPKLRLGLGLFF. CDR3 bases: TGTGCCAGCAGCCCTAAACTCAGGTTGGGTTTAGGGCTGTTTTTT.